This is a list of T cell receptor beta chains from one sample in a study of shared clonotypes between healthy human individuals. Libraries were prepared by immunoSEQ multiplex PCR; TCRdb keeps only in-frame clonotypes and omits some of them. The sample shows about 2.1 million clones, roughly 91% of them seen only once. The sample taken for sequencing was naive CD8+ T cells from PBMCs. The receptor set was obtained from a young man in good health. Some clones in this sample may be carry-over from other donors' samples. CDR3s include the opening cysteine and the closing phenylalanine or tryptophan. Fields, in order: D gene, clone size, V gene, J gene, CDR3 protein, CDR3 DNA. A D gene is named only where the DNA matches it firmly. Size values are once, few and many counts, or a class for expanded clones, and some rows have none.

>TRBD1|.|TRBV7-9|TRBJ1-1
CASSRRQGGGLSTEAFF
TGTGCCAGCAGCCGTCGACAGGGGGGTGGTCTGAGCACTGAAGCTTTCTTT
>.|.|TRBV19|TRBJ2-3
CASSTRNPDTQYF
TGTGCCAGTAGTACCCGCAATCCAGATACGCAGTATTTT
>.|.|TRBV25-1|TRBJ2-7
CASSAWTGTYEQYF
TGTGCCAGCAGTGCTTGGACTGGGACCTACGAGCAGTACTTC
>.|.|TRBV7-3|TRBJ2-2
CASRDDTGFTGELFF
TGTGCCAGCAGGGACGATACCGGGTTCACCGGGGAGCTGTTTTTT
>.|.|TRBV10-3|TRBJ1-3
CAISVGSFSGNTIYF
TGTGCCATCAGTGTCGGCAGCTTCTCTGGAAACACCATATATTTT
>TRBD1|.|TRBV9|TRBJ2-7
CASSTGGLSYEQYF
TGTGCCAGCAGCACAGGGGGCCTATCCTACGAGCAGTACTTC
>.|.|TRBV27|TRBJ2-7
CASSPIWGGVMGEQYF
TGTGCCAGCAGCCCAATCTGGGGCGGAGTAATGGGCGAGCAGTACTTC
>.|.|TRBV19|TRBJ1-1
CASSINLGTANTEAFF
TGTGCCAGTAGTATAAATCTCGGGACGGCGAACACTGAAGCTTTCTTT
>.|.|TRBV9|TRBJ2-2
CATQDYTGELFF
TGTGCCACCCAGGATTACACCGGGGAGCTGTTTTTT
>TRBD1|.|TRBV30|TRBJ1-1
CAWSGTGTEAFF
TGTGCCTGGAGCGGGACAGGGACCGAAGCTTTCTTT
>.|once|TRBV2|TRBJ2-7
CASSPPETEQYF
TGTGCCAGCAGTCCCCCTGAAACCGAGCAGTACTTC
>TRBD2|.|TRBV28|TRBJ2-6
CASSHLAGGSGANVLTF
TGTGCCAGCAGTCACCTAGCGGGAGGGTCTGGGGCCAACGTCCTGACTTTC
>.|.|TRBV19|TRBJ2-7
CASTPSPPGDEQYF
TGTGCCAGTACCCCATCCCCCCCGGGGGACGAGCAGTACTTC
>TRBD1|.|TRBV13|TRBJ2-1
CASSLLGDRGSEQFF
TGTGCCAGCAGCTTACTGGGGGACAGGGGGTCTGAGCAGTTCTTC
>.|once|TRBV27|TRBJ1-5
CASSLSSGARQPQHF
TGTGCCAGCAGTCTATCCTCAGGGGCTCGCCAGCCCCAGCATTTT
>TRBD1|.|TRBV28|TRBJ2-5
CASRPTGGDFRETQYF
TGTGCCAGCAGGCCCACAGGGGGCGATTTCCGAGAGACCCAGTACTTC
>.|.|TRBV11-2|TRBJ2-5
CASSLDWGHPRETQYF
TGTGCCAGCAGCTTAGATTGGGGACACCCTCGGGAGACCCAGTACTTC
>.|.|TRBV9|TRBJ2-5
CASSVSGRSETQYF
TGTGCCAGCAGCGTATCAGGCCGTTCAGAGACCCAGTACTTC
>TRBD2|.|TRBV28|TRBJ2-1
CASSLASGRGGEQFF
TGTGCCAGCAGTTTGGCTAGCGGGAGAGGTGGGGAGCAGTTCTTC
>.|.|TRBV15|TRBJ1-1
CATSREGGTEAFF
TGTGCCACCAGCAGAGAAGGCGGGACTGAAGCTTTCTTT
>TRBD1|.|TRBV7-9|TRBJ1-4
CASSSSRRGQGDEKLFF
TGTGCCAGCAGCTCATCCCGGAGGGGACAGGGAGATGAAAAACTGTTTTTT
>.|.|TRBV5-8|TRBJ2-7
CASSPNTYEQYF
TGTGCCAGCAGCCCGAATACCTACGAGCAGTACTTC
>TRBD1|.|TRBV7-9|TRBJ2-1
CASSHRQGSSENEQFF
TGTGCCAGCAGCCACCGACAGGGGTCGTCAGAAAATGAGCAGTTCTTC
>.|.|TRBV27|TRBJ1-2
CASSTLNYGYTF
TGTGCCAGCAGCACACTTAACTATGGCTACACCTTC
>TRBD1|.|TRBV4-1|TRBJ1-5
CASSQATGAGQPQHF
TGCGCCAGCAGCCAAGCCACAGGGGCCGGTCAGCCCCAGCATTTT
>TRBD1|.|TRBV28|TRBJ1-1
CASSQTTGLNTEAFF
TGTGCCAGCAGTCAAACGACAGGGTTGAACACTGAAGCTTTCTTT
>.|few|TRBV4-1|TRBJ1-2
CASSQDVTSSAGYTF
TGCGCCAGCAGCCAAGATGTGACAAGCTCTGCTGGCTACACCTTC
>TRBD2|once|TRBV4-3|TRBJ2-1
CASSQGKREWGEQFF
TGCGCCAGCAGCCAGGGCAAGCGGGAGTGGGGTGAGCAGTTCTTC
>.|.|TRBV7-9|TRBJ2-7
CASSFEGLSYEQYF
TGTGCCAGCAGCTTTGAGGGCCTTTCCTACGAGCAGTACTTC
>.|.|TRBV27|TRBJ2-3
CASSLFIRDTQYF
TGTGCCAGCAGTTTGTTTATTAGGGATACGCAGTATTTT
>.|.|TRBV13|TRBJ2-3
CASSPAEGASQYF
TGTGCCAGCAGCCCAGCAGAGGGAGCTTCGCAGTATTTT